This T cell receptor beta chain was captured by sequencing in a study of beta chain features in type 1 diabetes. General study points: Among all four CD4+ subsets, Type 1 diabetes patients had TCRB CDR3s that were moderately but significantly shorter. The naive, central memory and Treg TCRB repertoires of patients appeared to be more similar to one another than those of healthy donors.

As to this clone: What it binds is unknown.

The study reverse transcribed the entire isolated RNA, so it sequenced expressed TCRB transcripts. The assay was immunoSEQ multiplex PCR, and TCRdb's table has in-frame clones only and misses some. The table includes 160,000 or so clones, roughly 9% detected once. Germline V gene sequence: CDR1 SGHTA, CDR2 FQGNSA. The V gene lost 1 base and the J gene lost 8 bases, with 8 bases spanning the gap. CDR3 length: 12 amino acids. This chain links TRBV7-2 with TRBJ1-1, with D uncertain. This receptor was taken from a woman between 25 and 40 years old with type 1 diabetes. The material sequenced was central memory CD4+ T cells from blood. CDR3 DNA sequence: TGTGCCAGCAGCTTAGGGTTCCGGGAAGCTTTCTTT. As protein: CASSLGFREAFF. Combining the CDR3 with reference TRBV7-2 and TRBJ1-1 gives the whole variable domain GAGVSQSPSNKVTEKGKDVELRCDPISGHTALYWYRQSLGQGLEFLIYFQGNSAPDKSGLPSDRFSAERTGGSVSTLTIQRTQQEDSAVYLCASSLGFREAFFGQGTRLTVV.